These 3 T cell receptor beta chains originate from one sample sequenced in a study of blood T cell repertoires in COVID-19. Sequenced by immunoSEQ multiplex PCR; TCRdb stores in-frame clones only, minus some. The sample shows 150,000 to 200,000 clones, 86% of them seen only once. The sequenced material came from peripheral blood. Source of these receptors: a man aged 65 to 85 with acute or convalescent COVID-19.

The gene calls are TRBV19 and TRBJ2-3; 8 positions agree with TRBD2. The CDR3 runs 15 residues. Germline V lookup: CDR1 LNHDA, CDR2 SQIVND (reference sequence). The V and J ends lost 6 bases and 2 bases, in that order; junction bases with no gene match: 7. The CDR3 DNA reads TGTGCCAGTAGACATGGAGCGGGGGACACAGATACGCAGTATTTT. This sequence encodes CASRHGAGDTDTQYF.

The V gene is TRBV11-3, the J gene TRBJ2-1; a weak D match, TRBD2 (6 bases). CDR3 length: 15 amino acids. Between the trimmed V and J ends, which lost 1 base and 6 bases, there was a span of 13 bases. Per the germline V gene, CDR1 is SGHNT and CDR2 is YENEEA. CDR3 residues: CASSLGSLGGNEQFF. The CDR3 DNA is TGTGCCAGCAGCTTAGGCTCCCTCGGGGGCAATGAGCAGTTCTTC.

The CDR3 sequence is CASSLQDRGTDTQYF. CDR3 bases: TGCGCCAGCAGCCTACAAGACAGGGGAACAGATACGCAGTATTTT. The rearrangement joins TRBV4-1 to TRBJ2-3; 8 positions agree with TRBD1. The V segment lost 4 bases and the J segment 3 bases; nucleotides outside the gene matches: 6. The CDR3 sequence is 15 residues long. CDR1 and CDR2 from the germline V gene are MGHRA and YSYEKL.